This T cell receptor (beta chain) was sequenced during a study of T cell repertoires in cytomegalovirus infection (dated by TCRdb to between 2018 and 2021). Background for the entire study: Donor HLA type was relevant to the analysis, as public TCR beta signatures indicated carriage of CMV infection together with the matching HLA type.

Study-level results and caveats: The ex vivo response was dominated by HLA-C-restricted CMV-specific TCR beta clonotypes, which also provided the single most frequent clonotype in two of eight donors. In both this cohort and an independent cohort of more than 350 donors, the cumulative frequency of public TCR beta family members distinguished carriers of CMV infection plus the relevant HLA type.

Note on this clonotype: It lacks a known antigen. Base qualities are not provided; no much larger clone lies one nucleotide away.

V is shortened by 3 bases, J by 0 bases, and the region joining them spans 9 bases. The CDR3 starts with the cysteine, ends with the phenylalanine, and has 13 residues. Only the CDR3 DNA is retained, 39 bases long and in frame from the first base. The germline V gene provides CDR1 SQVTM and CDR2 ANQGSEA. Sequencer: Illumina HiSeq 1500. TCRdb reprocessed the public reads (quality trimming at Q25 with fastp, clone calling with MiXCR) and kept in-frame beta chains. Each entry merges the rows of one CDR3 protein and shows their most common DNA and genes. Present in this sample are roughly 300,000 distinct CDR3 sequences, around a tenth of which were seen just once. 4.3% of the sample goes to the ten largest clones.

The chain joins TRBV29-1 to TRBJ2-7; a weak D assignment points to TRBD2 (5 bases agree). Sample: PBMCs. This receptor was identified in a human donor in good health (CMV status not recorded). Some clones in this sample may be carry-over from other donors' samples. The DNA is TGCAGCGTTGACCGGGATCCCTCCTACGAGCAGTACTTC. This is translated as CSVDRDPSYEQYF.